The sequence of this TCR beta chain was determined in a study of cytomegalovirus exposure and HLA in healthy donors. This table comes from immunoSEQ multiplex PCR, and its TCRdb copy is limited to in-frame clones, with some not included. The profile covers 200,000 to 300,000 clones, with around nine tenths appearing a single time and about 2.8% taken by the ten largest. From germline, CDR1 is SQVTM and CDR2 ANQGSEA. The CDR3 consists of 15 residues. J lost 0 bases, V lost 5 bases, and 3 bases had no gene match. The rearrangement joins TRBV29-1 to TRBJ2-3; 12 nucleotides line up with TRBD2. This TCR came from a young man in good health and CMV-seronegative. The sample consisted of PBMCs. CDR3 in amino acids: CSVKGTSGSTDTQYF. CDR3 nucleotides: TGCAGCGTTAAGGGGACTAGCGGGAGCACAGATACGCAGTATTTT.